The rows below give T cell receptor beta chains drawn from one sample of a study of blood T cell repertoires in COVID-19. Generated by immunoSEQ multiplex PCR, the TCRdb table keeps only in-frame clones and is missing some. Of about 120,000 clones listed, approximately 87% are singletons. The source material was peripheral blood. Receptor source: a woman between 45 and 65 years old with acute or convalescent COVID-19. Each CDR3 is given with its conserved first and last residue. A D gene is named only where the DNA matches it firmly. Part of the rows lack a size; the others show once, few, many or a class for expanded clones.

V gene: TRBV28
clone size: .
D gene: .
J gene: TRBJ2-1
CDR3 DNA: TGTGCCAGCACAATCGCAGGCCGGATTGAGCAGTTCTTC
CDR3 protein: CASTIAGRIEQFF

V gene: TRBV19
clone size: .
D gene: .
J gene: TRBJ1-1
CDR3 DNA: TGTGCCAGTTTACGGGGGAACACTGAAGCTTTCTTT
CDR3 protein: CASLRGNTEAFF

V gene: TRBV2
clone size: .
D gene: TRBD1
J gene: TRBJ1-2
CDR3 DNA: TGTGCCAGCAGCTCCGGGACAGGTACTAACTATGGCTACACCTTC
CDR3 protein: CASSSGTGTNYGYTF

V gene: TRBV19
clone size: .
D gene: TRBD1
J gene: TRBJ1-2
CDR3 DNA: TGTGCCAGTAGCAGGGGACAGGGACAATATGGCTACACCTTC
CDR3 protein: CASSRGQGQYGYTF

V gene: TRBV3-1/TRBV3-2
clone size: .
D gene: TRBD2
J gene: TRBJ2-1
CDR3 DNA: TGTGCCAGCAGCCCTGGACTAGCGGGAGAGGAAGAAACCTACAATGAGCAGTTCTTC
CDR3 protein: CASSPGLAGEEETYNEQFF

V gene: TRBV7-2
clone size: .
D gene: .
J gene: TRBJ2-3
CDR3 DNA: TGTGCCAGCAGCTCCAGGGTCTCAGATACGCAGTATTTT
CDR3 protein: CASSSRVSDTQYF

V gene: TRBV12-3/TRBV12-4
clone size: .
D gene: .
J gene: TRBJ2-7
CDR3 DNA: TGTGCCAGCAGTCTCACAGGGAACGACGAGCAGTACTTC
CDR3 protein: CASSLTGNDEQYF

V gene: TRBV2
clone size: few
D gene: .
J gene: TRBJ2-2
CDR3 DNA: TGTGCCAGCACCGCGAACACCGGGGAGCTGTTTTTT
CDR3 protein: CASTANTGELFF

V gene: TRBV6-2/TRBV6-3
clone size: once
D gene: .
J gene: TRBJ2-5
CDR3 DNA: TGTGCCAGCAGTTACGAAGTCTCTCGGGGGACCCAGTACTTC
CDR3 protein: CASSYEVSRGTQYF

V gene: TRBV30
clone size: .
D gene: .
J gene: TRBJ1-2
CDR3 DNA: TGTGCCTGGAGAAAGCCCGACAGGAGCCTTGGCTACACCTTC
CDR3 protein: CAWRKPDRSLGYTF

V gene: TRBV11-3
clone size: few
D gene: .
J gene: TRBJ2-2
CDR3 DNA: TGTGCCAGCAGCCCTCGCGAACGGGTGGCCACCGGGGAGCTGTTTTTT
CDR3 protein: CASSPRERVATGELFF

V gene: TRBV7-2
clone size: .
D gene: .
J gene: TRBJ2-7
CDR3 DNA: TGTGCCAGCAGCTTAGCGGGGGGTCCCTACGAGCAGTACTTC
CDR3 protein: CASSLAGGPYEQYF

V gene: TRBV6-2/TRBV6-3
clone size: .
D gene: .
J gene: TRBJ1-1
CDR3 DNA: TGTGCCAGCAGTTACTCGATTGGACGCCCCCATGGAGGTCTCTTT
CDR3 protein: CASSYSIGRPHGGLF

V gene: TRBV30
clone size: .
D gene: .
J gene: TRBJ2-7
CDR3 DNA: TGTGCCTGGAGTCGGGGGGCGGACTACGAGCAGTACTTC
CDR3 protein: CAWSRGADYEQYF

V gene: TRBV9
clone size: .
D gene: .
J gene: TRBJ1-1
CDR3 DNA: TGTGCCAGCAGCGTCGACCCATACGGGGGGAGGACTGAAGCTTTCTTT
CDR3 protein: CASSVDPYGGRTEAFF

V gene: TRBV5-1
clone size: .
D gene: .
J gene: TRBJ1-5
CDR3 DNA: TGCGCCAGCAGCGCGCGCGGGGCAGATCAAGGGCAGCCCCAGCATTTT
CDR3 protein: CASSARGADQGQPQHF

V gene: TRBV5-1
clone size: .
D gene: .
J gene: TRBJ2-3
CDR3 DNA: TGCGCCAGCAGCTTGCAAAGGGGGGATACGCAGTATTTT
CDR3 protein: CASSLQRGDTQYF

V gene: TRBV10-3
clone size: .
D gene: TRBD2
J gene: TRBJ2-3
CDR3 DNA: TGTGCCACCAAGGGACTAGCGGGGGCCACAGATACGCAGTATTTT
CDR3 protein: CATKGLAGATDTQYF

V gene: TRBV2
clone size: .
D gene: .
J gene: TRBJ1-5
CDR3 DNA: TGTGCCAGCAGAGACCCCATTTTTGGGGAGGGCTCGGGTCAGCCCCAGCATTTT
CDR3 protein: CASRDPIFGEGSGQPQHF

V gene: TRBV30
clone size: .
D gene: .
J gene: TRBJ1-2
CDR3 DNA: TGTGCCTGGGGTCTCCGTGATGGCTACACCTTC
CDR3 protein: CAWGLRDGYTF

V gene: TRBV28
clone size: .
D gene: .
J gene: TRBJ2-7
CDR3 DNA: TGTGCCAGCACCCCCTCTGCGAAACTCTCCTACGAGCAGTACTTC
CDR3 protein: CASTPSAKLSYEQYF

V gene: TRBV6-5
clone size: once
D gene: .
J gene: TRBJ1-1
CDR3 DNA: TGTGCCAGCAGTCCCCGGGGGAACACTGAAGCTTTCTTT
CDR3 protein: CASSPRGNTEAFF

V gene: TRBV3-1/TRBV3-2
clone size: .
D gene: TRBD1
J gene: TRBJ1-3
CDR3 DNA: TGTGCCAGCAGCCAAGTCTCAGGGGGAGGAAACACCATATATTTT
CDR3 protein: CASSQVSGGGNTIYF

V gene: TRBV10-1
clone size: .
D gene: .
J gene: TRBJ2-1
CDR3 DNA: TGCGCCAGCAGTGAGTCGAGTGGCCAGGGCAACGGGAATGAGCAGTTCTTC
CDR3 protein: CASSESSGQGNGNEQFF

V gene: TRBV30
clone size: once
D gene: .
J gene: TRBJ1-1
CDR3 DNA: TGTGCCTGGAGTACCTTACAGGGAGCCACTGAAGCTTTCTTT
CDR3 protein: CAWSTLQGATEAFF